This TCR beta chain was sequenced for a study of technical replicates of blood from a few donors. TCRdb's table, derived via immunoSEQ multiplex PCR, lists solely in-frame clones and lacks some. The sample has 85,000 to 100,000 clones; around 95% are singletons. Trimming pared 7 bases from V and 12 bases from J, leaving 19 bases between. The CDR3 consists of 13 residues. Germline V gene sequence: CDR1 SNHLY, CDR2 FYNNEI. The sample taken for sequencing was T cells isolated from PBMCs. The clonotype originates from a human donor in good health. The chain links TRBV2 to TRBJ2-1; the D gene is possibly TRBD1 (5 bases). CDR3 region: CASTPLRQTGQFF. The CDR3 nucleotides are TGTGCCAGCACCCCCCTAAGACAGACCGGGCAGTTCTTC.